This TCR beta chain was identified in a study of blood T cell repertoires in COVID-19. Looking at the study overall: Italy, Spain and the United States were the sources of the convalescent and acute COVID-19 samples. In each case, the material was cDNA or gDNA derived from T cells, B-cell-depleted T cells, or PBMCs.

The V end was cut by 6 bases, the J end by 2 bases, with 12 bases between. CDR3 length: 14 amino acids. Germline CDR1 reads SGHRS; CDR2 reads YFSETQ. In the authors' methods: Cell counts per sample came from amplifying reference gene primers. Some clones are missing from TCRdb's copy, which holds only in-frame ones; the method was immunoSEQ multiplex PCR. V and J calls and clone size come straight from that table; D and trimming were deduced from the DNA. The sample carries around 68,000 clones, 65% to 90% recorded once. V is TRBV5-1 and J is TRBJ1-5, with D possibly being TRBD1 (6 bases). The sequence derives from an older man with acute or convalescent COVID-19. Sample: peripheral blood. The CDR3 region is CASKQGNGNQPQHF. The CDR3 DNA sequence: TGCGCCAGCAAACAGGGTAATGGCAATCAGCCCCAGCATTTT.